A single sample is the source of the 27 T cell receptor beta chains below, sequenced in a study of CD8 T cells in ankylosing spondylitis. TCRdb analysed the 5' RACE reads with MiXCR anew, one entry per CDR3 protein. The sample shows about 150,000 distinct CDR3 sequences, roughly 34% of them seen only once. Sample: synovial fluid, either unsorted or a sorted T cell fraction (not recorded which). Every receptor here comes from a male donor with ankylosing spondylitis.

V gene TRBV28 combines with J gene TRBJ2-3; possible D gene TRBD1, 5 bases. This CDR3 spans 15 amino acids. The germline V gene has CDR1 MDHEN and CDR2 SYDVKM. V lost 3 bases and J 0 bases, leaving 10 bases between the germline ends. The CDR3 is CASSFTTGSTDTQYF. Written as DNA, the CDR3 is TGTGCCAGCAGTTTTACTACAGGTAGCACAGATACGCAGTATTTT.

The CDR3: CASSPRSHGAGGTYEQYF. The DNA of the CDR3 is TGTGCCAGCAGCCCCCGATCCCACGGGGCGGGGGGGACCTACGAGCAGTACTTC. The chain employs TRBV9 and TRBJ2-7, with 9 nucleotides matching TRBD2. The CDR3 runs to 18 residues. Trimming took 4 bases from V and 2 from J; bases not matched to a gene: 16. In germline, CDR1 is SGDLS, CDR2 YYNGEE.

The gene calls are TRBV5-1 and TRBJ1-3; D is unresolved. The CDR3 contains 16 residues. CDR1 is SGHRS and CDR2 is YFSETQ in the germline V gene. V was trimmed by 1 base and J by 4 bases, leaving 15 bases between them. The CDR3, as DNA: TGCGCCAGCAGCTTGTACTCAGCGGAGACCGGAAACACCATATATTTT. Translating gives CASSLYSAETGNTIYF.

This clonotype was counted at least ten times. V usage is TRBV10-2 and J usage is TRBJ1-5, with unresolved D. With 4 bases removed from V and 0 bases from J, the gap between germline ends came to 7 bases. The CDR3 runs to 14 residues. Germline CDR1 reads WSHSY; CDR2 reads SAAADI. CDR3 sequence: CASSGGSSNQPQHF. The CDR3 bases are TGCGCCAGCAGTGGCGGCAGTAGCAATCAGCCCCAGCATTTT.

The genes are TRBV7-9 and TRBJ2-3; D may correspond to TRBD1 or TRBD2 (5 bases each). V was trimmed by 7 bases and J by 7 bases, leaving 9 bases between them. Per germline, CDR1 SEHNR and CDR2 FQNEAQ (reference sequence). The length of the CDR3 is 11 residues. The CDR3 coding sequence is TGTGCCAGCACCGAGGGGAATACGCAGTATTTT. Translation gives CASTEGNTQYF.

V usage is TRBV12-3 or TRBV12-4 and J usage is TRBJ2-7; a weak D match, TRBD2 (5 bases). This CDR3 is built from 14 residues. Trimming stripped 3 bases from V and 5 bases from J, with 14 bases between. The CDR3 loop reads CASSFGERANEQYF. In nucleotides, the CDR3 is TGTGCCAGCAGTTTCGGGGAAAGAGCTAACGAGCAGTACTTC.

The chain couples TRBV3-1 to TRBJ1-4; D is perhaps TRBD1 (6 bases). V was shortened by 1 base and J by 8 bases, with 17 bases between the two germline ends. Per the germline V gene, CDR1 is LGHDT and CDR2 is YNNKEL (reference sequence). This CDR3 is 16 amino acids long. The CDR3 is CASSQGDGADREKLFF. In DNA, the CDR3 is TGTGCCAGCAGCCAAGGGGATGGGGCAGACAGGGAAAAACTGTTTTTT.

This clonotype was counted a few times. CDR3 sequence reads: CAWSTQDLSNQPQHF. The DNA of the CDR3 is TGTGCCTGGAGTACACAAGACCTTAGCAATCAGCCCCAGCATTTT. This sequence joins TRBV30 and TRBJ1-5; D ambiguous. Germline loops: CDR1 GTSNPN, CDR2 SVGIG (reference sequence). The CDR3 is 15 amino acids. V lost 2 bases to trimming and J lost 0 bases, with 11 bases between them.

This clonotype was counted a few times. The chain links TRBV4-2 to TRBJ1-6; D perhaps matches TRBD1 (5 bases). V was cut by 0 bases and J by 5 bases, with 20 bases left in between. The CDR3 is 19 amino acids. Germline CDR1 LGHNA, CDR2 YNFKEQ. The CDR3, as DNA: TGTGCCAGCAGCCAAGACACTACGACCGGGGCTTCAAATAATTCACCCCTCCACTTT. Its translation is CASSQDTTTGASNNSPLHF.

V usage is TRBV5-1 and J usage is TRBJ2-5; tentatively, D is TRBD1 or TRBD2 (7 bases each). Trimming shortened V by 5 bases and J by 3 bases, and 20 bases separated the two germline ends. CDR1 is SGHRS and CDR2 is YFSETQ in the germline V gene. The CDR3 consists of 16 residues. CDR3 bases: TGCGCCAGCAGTTTCCGTGGGGGGGACAGAGAAGAGACCCAGTACTTC. It codes for CASSFRGGDREETQYF.

This clonotype was seen more than once but under ten times. The CDR3 bases are TGCGCCAGCAGCTTGGGGGTAGCGTCGGGAGCGGGAGAGACCCAGTACTTC. It is translated as CASSLGVASGAGETQYF. The genes are TRBV5-1 and TRBJ2-5; TRBD2 might be the D (6 bases). Trimming removed 0 bases at V and 4 bases at J, with 19 bases between. Germline V lookup: CDR1 SGHRS, CDR2 YFSETQ. This CDR3 spans 17 amino acids. Combining the CDR3 with reference TRBV5-1 and TRBJ2-5 gives the whole variable domain KAGVTQTPRYLIKTRGQQVTLSCSPISGHRSVSWYQQTPGQGLQFLFEYFSETQRNKGNFPGRFSGRQFSNSRSEMNVSTLELGDSALYLCASSLGVASGAGETQYFGPGTRLLVL.

This clonotype was detected a few times. V gene TRBV12-3 or TRBV12-4 combines with J gene TRBJ2-7, with D maybe TRBD1 (5 bases). V was pared by 1 base and J by 3 bases, with 13 bases between. This CDR3 region has 15 residues. The chain's CDR3 is CASSLESGMNYEQYF. The CDR3 DNA is TGTGCCAGCAGTTTAGAATCAGGGATGAACTACGAGCAGTACTTC.

The chain couples TRBV14 to TRBJ2-5, with TRBD2 matching 15 bases. CDR1 SGHDN and CDR2 FVKESK come from the germline V gene. The CDR3 consists of 17 residues. Germline trimming cut 6 bases from V and 5 bases from J; bases unmatched to any gene: 10. The CDR3 protein is CASSPGLAGGPRETQYF. CDR3 coding DNA: TGTGCCAGCAGTCCCGGACTAGCGGGAGGGCCGAGGGAGACCCAGTACTTC.

This chain links TRBV7-2 with TRBJ2-7; TRBD2 is a possible D gene (6 bases). The CDR3 runs 13 residues. V shed 6 bases and J shed 1 base, with 10 bases lying between them. Germline loops: CDR1 SGHTA, CDR2 FQGNSA. The CDR3 DNA reads TGTGCCAGCAGTGCCGGGGGATCCTACGAGCAGTACTTC. Translation: CASSAGGSYEQYF.

This clonotype was seen a few times. The chain uses TRBV5-1 and TRBJ2-7; D ambiguous. Germline V gene sequence: CDR1 SGHRS, CDR2 YFSETQ. CDR3 size: 13 residues. V gave up 5 bases and J gave up 2 bases, with 11 bases separating them. The CDR3 loop is CASSGSTAYEQYF. In nucleotides, the CDR3 is TGCGCCAGCAGTGGTAGCACAGCCTACGAGCAGTACTTC.

The chain links TRBV20-1 to TRBJ2-3, with 12 bases lining up with TRBD2. CDR3 length: 15 residues. With V trimmed by 3 bases and J by 2 bases, 3 bases remained unmatched. The germline CDR1 and CDR2 sequences are DFQATT and SNEGSKA (reference sequence). This CDR3 reads CSASRTSGNTDTQYF. CDR3 DNA sequence: TGCAGTGCTAGCCGGACTAGCGGGAACACAGATACGCAGTATTTT.

This chain joins TRBV29-1 and TRBJ2-1; D gene unclear. V gave up 2 bases and J gave up 3 bases, with 5 bases separating them. This CDR3 contains 12 residues. CDR1 and CDR2 (germline): SQVTM, ANQGSEA. The CDR3 here is CSVERVYNEQFF. The CDR3 DNA reads as TGCAGCGTTGAAAGGGTCTACAATGAGCAGTTCTTC.

This clonotype was seen a few times. J is TRBJ1-2 and V is TRBV5-4; weak D call: TRBD1 (5 bases). The CDR3 extends over 16 amino acids. Germline V gene data show CDR1 as SGHNT and CDR2 as YYREEE (reference sequence). The V end lost 4 bases, the J end lost 2 bases, and 18 bases lay between the germline ends. CDR3 sequence (DNA): TGTGCCAGCAGCCCCTGGGGTGGAGGGGTAAACTATGGCTACACCTTC. Its protein is CASSPWGGGVNYGYTF.

This clonotype was seen more than once but under ten times. The chain carries TRBV2 and TRBJ2-3; the D call may be TRBD1 or TRBD2 (5 bases each). With 5 bases removed from V and 1 base from J, the gap between germline ends came to 13 bases. Germline loops: CDR1 SNHLY, CDR2 FYNNEI. CDR3 size: 15 residues. The CDR3 nucleotides read TGTGCCAGCAGTCGAGAGCGAGGGGGCACAGATACGCAGTATTTT. This sequence encodes CASSRERGGTDTQYF.

The J gene is TRBJ1-4, the V gene TRBV7-8, with D unresolved. The V end lost 3 bases, the J end lost 0 bases, and 5 bases lay between the germline ends. Germline V gene data show CDR1 as SGHVS and CDR2 as FQNEAQ. CDR3 length: 14 residues. In DNA form, the CDR3 reads TGTGCCAGCAGCTTGGAACCAACTAATGAAAAACTGTTTTTT. Translation gives CASSLEPTNEKLFF.

CDR3 nucleotide sequence: TGTGCCAGCAGGCGCGATAGCGGGGTCTATGAGCAGTTCTTC. Amino acid sequence: CASRRDSGVYEQFF. The chain employs TRBV7-9 and TRBJ2-1; 8 bases agree with TRBD2. The CDR3 is made up of 14 amino acids. Germline V gives CDR1 SEHNR, CDR2 FQNEAQ (reference sequence). V shed 6 bases, J shed 8 bases, and the junction held 9 bases outside the gene matches.

CDR3 DNA: TGTGCCAGCTCACCACAGGGGGCCGAGAGCACCGGGGAGCTGTTTTTT. Translating gives CASSPQGAESTGELFF. V usage is TRBV18 and J usage is TRBJ2-2; 7 bases line up with TRBD1. V trimming: 1 base; J trimming: 4 bases; junction bases outside the gene matches: 6. This CDR3 has 16 amino acids. Germline values: CDR1 KGHSH, CDR2 LQKENI.

This clonotype appeared a few times. The J gene is TRBJ1-1, the V gene TRBV18; D possibly corresponds to TRBD1 (5 bases). Germline V gene sequence: CDR1 KGHSH, CDR2 LQKENI. The CDR3 length is 13 residues. The V and J ends lost 4 bases and 3 bases respectively, with 9 bases between them. In nucleotides, the CDR3 is TGTGCCAGCTCACGTCCGGGGCACACTGAAGCTTTCTTT. It yields the protein CASSRPGHTEAFF.

The chain combines TRBV20-1 with TRBJ2-2; the D gene could be TRBD1 or TRBD2 (6 bases each). The V gene's germline CDR1 is DFQATT and CDR2 SNEGSKA (reference sequence). Trimming removed 3 bases from V and 0 bases from J, with 11 bases in between. CDR3 length: 15 residues. The CDR3 here is CSASRGAANTGELFF. In nucleotides, the CDR3 is TGCAGTGCTAGTAGGGGGGCCGCGAACACCGGGGAGCTGTTTTTT.

V gene TRBV10-3 combines with J gene TRBJ2-5; no firm D call. Germline CDR1 ENHRY, CDR2 SYGVKD. Trimming pared 3 bases from V and 2 bases from J, leaving 13 bases between. The CDR3 runs 15 residues. The CDR3 DNA is TGTGCCATCAGTGAACGAGGAGATAGACAAGAGACCCAGTACTTC. As protein: CAISERGDRQETQYF.

This rearrangement joins TRBV3-1 to TRBJ1-1; no definite D call. Germline values: CDR1 LGHDT, CDR2 YNNKEL (reference sequence). Trimming took 0 bases from V and 4 from J, leaving 6 bases between them. This CDR3 is 13 amino acids long. In DNA, the CDR3 is TGTGCCAGCAGCCAAGATGAGGGCACTGAAGCTTTCTTT. Protein sequence: CASSQDEGTEAFF.

The chain has TRBV5-1 and TRBJ1-2; no definite D call. CDR1 and CDR2 from the germline V gene are SGHRS and YFSETQ. Trimming shortened V by 0 bases and J by 3 bases, and 9 bases separated the two germline ends. The length of the CDR3 is 14 residues. The CDR3 is CASSLGQLDYGYTF. CDR3 nucleotide sequence: TGCGCCAGCAGCTTGGGACAATTGGACTATGGCTACACCTTC.